The clone carrying this TCR beta chain was seen only a few times. This record belongs to a study of blood T cell repertoires in COVID-19. Only in-frame clones appear in the TCRdb table, and some are missing; sequencing was by immunoSEQ multiplex PCR. The sample has about 230,000 clones; 85% to 90% are singletons. V lost 5 bases, J lost 8 bases, and 11 bases stayed unmatched. The length of the CDR3 is 14 residues. Germline CDR1 is SEHNR and CDR2 is FQNEAQ (reference sequence). Donors were grouped by their self-reported clinical history. The sequencing sample was made of PBMCs or T cells enriched from blood (not recorded which). The rearrangement links TRBV7-9 to TRBJ1-1; 7 positions agree with TRBD1. This TCR came from a woman aged 30 to 39 with acute COVID-19. The CDR3 DNA follows: TGTGCCAGCAGCCAACCGGGGAAGGGACAGGAAGCTTTCTTT. Amino acid sequence: CASSQPGKGQEAFF.